These 25 T cell receptor beta chains came from one sample sequenced in a study of CD8+ T cells in alopecia areata. As the sequencing template, cDNA was produced by extracting RNA and reverse transcribing it. Assay used: immunoSEQ multiplex PCR; TCRdb lists only in-frame clones, some missing. The table shows 110,000 to 150,000 clones, with 45% to 60% occurring only once. Treatment noted: oral pan-JAK inhibitor, 5-10 mg twice daily. Specimen: CD8+ T cells sorted from blood, collected at week 4, from a patient treated with tofacitinib. These receptors were taken from a human donor with alopecia areata.

The CDR3 nucleotides are TGCGCCAGCAGTCAGACAGGGTCCTACGAGCAGTACTTC. Residues: CASSQTGSYEQYF. The chain recombines TRBV4-1 with TRBJ2-7, with 7 bases aligning to TRBD1. CDR3 size: 13 residues. CDR1 and CDR2 from the germline V gene are MGHRA and YSYEKL. V gave up 6 bases and J gave up 1 base; unmatched junction bases: 3.

The gene calls are TRBV9 and TRBJ2-3; D not resolved. The CDR3 has 10 amino acids. CDR1 is SGDLS, CDR2 YYNGEE, per germline. Between the trimmed V and J ends, which lost 4 bases and 10 bases, there was a span of 7 bases. CDR3: CASSPHPQYF. The CDR3 DNA reads TGTGCCAGCAGCCCCCATCCGCAGTATTTT. The full variable domain, with the rest looked up from reference TRBV9 and TRBJ2-3, is DSGVTQTPKHLITATGQRVTLRCSPRSGDLSVYWYQQSLDQGLQFLIQYYNGEERAKGNILERFSAQQFPDLHSELNLSSLELGDSALYFCASSPHPQYFGPGTRLTVL.

The CDR3 sequence: CASSPTFPPYEQYF. CDR3 bases: TGTGCCAGCAGCCCAACATTCCCTCCCTACGAGCAGTACTTC. The chain links TRBV5-6 to TRBJ2-7; D ambiguous. There are 14 residues in the CDR3. Germline V gives CDR1 SGHDT, CDR2 YYEEEE. Deletions cut 4 bases from V and 2 bases from J, with 13 bases between.

This clone has just a few counts. The rearrangement joins TRBV7-9 to TRBJ1-5; no firm D call. Trimming removed 4 bases from V and 0 bases from J, with 4 bases in between. Germline values: CDR1 SEHNR, CDR2 FQNEAQ (reference sequence). The CDR3 is 13 residues long. CDR3 sequence: CASSSDSNQPQHF. CDR3 coding DNA: TGTGCCAGCAGCTCAGATAGCAATCAGCCCCAGCATTTT.

This clone came up a few times. The genes are TRBV6-5 and TRBJ2-7; perhaps D is TRBD1 or TRBD2 (5 bases each). V was pared by 0 bases and J by 3 bases, with 9 bases between. This CDR3 is built from 14 residues. The germline CDR1 and CDR2 sequences are MNHEY and SVGAGI. The CDR3 sequence: CASSYSWGNYEQYF. CDR3 bases: TGTGCCAGCAGTTACTCGTGGGGGAACTACGAGCAGTACTTC.

The chain has TRBV25-1 and TRBJ2-1; no clear D. The CDR3 runs to 15 residues. The ends were cut back, 7 bases at V and 2 bases at J, with 15 bases in the middle. CDR1 and CDR2 (germline): MGHDK, SYGVNS. The CDR3 sequence is CASTPGPGAYNEQFF. The CDR3 bases are TGTGCCAGCACCCCGGGCCCTGGAGCCTACAATGAGCAGTTCTTC.

The chain couples TRBV27 to TRBJ2-6; D gene unclear. The CDR3 sequence is 17 residues long. The V gene's germline CDR1 is MNHEY and CDR2 SMNVEV (reference sequence). V was cut by 3 bases and J by 0 bases, with 12 bases left in between. Here the CDR3 DNA reads TGTGCCAGCAGTTTCCTCCCAAAGAACTCTGGGGCCAACGTCCTGACTTTC. Encoded protein: CASSFLPKNSGANVLTF.

J is TRBJ2-7 and V is TRBV4-3, with D unclear. V gave up 0 bases and J gave up 6 bases, with 21 bases separating them. The length of the CDR3 is 17 residues. Germline lookup yields CDR1 LGHNA and CDR2 YSLEER. This chain's CDR3 is CASSQDIGTSVVGEQYF. The CDR3 DNA sequence: TGCGCCAGCAGCCAAGATATAGGCACCTCAGTGGTTGGCGAGCAGTACTTC.

This clone has just one count. The V call is TRBV4-3, the J call TRBJ1-6; no reliable D call. The CDR3 covers 16 residues. Germline-derived CDR1 and CDR2 are LGHNA and YSLEER. The germline V and J ends were trimmed by 0 bases and 8 bases, with 14 bases remaining between them. The chain's CDR3 is CASSQEQGEGYSPLHF. DNA of the CDR3: TGCGCCAGCAGCCAAGAGCAAGGTGAGGGCTATTCACCCCTCCACTTT.

The chain combines TRBV7-3 with TRBJ2-3; TRBD2 agrees at 8 bases. With 2 bases clipped from V and 2 bases from J, the junction kept 3 bases outside the gene matches. Germline assignment: CDR1 SGHTA and CDR2 FQGTGA. CDR3 size: 15 residues. CDR3 residues: CASSLGRGATDTQYF. The CDR3 DNA sequence: TGTGCCAGCAGCTTAGGGCGGGGGGCCACAGATACGCAGTATTTT.

For the CDR3, the DNA is TGTGCCAGCAGCTCGGCGCCTGGGGGTAAGGCTGAAGCTTTCTTT. Its protein is CASSSAPGGKAEAFF. The genes are TRBV13 and TRBJ1-1; tentatively, D is TRBD1 (5 bases). The CDR3 has 15 amino acids. Germline CDR1 PRHDT, CDR2 FYEKMQ (reference sequence). The V gene lost 4 bases and the J gene lost 6 bases, with 18 bases spanning the gap.

The chain employs TRBV29-1 and TRBJ2-7; D may be TRBD2 (6 bases). CDR1 is SQVTM and CDR2 is ANQGSEA in the germline V gene. V lost 7 bases and J lost 2, with 18 bases in between. CDR3 length equals 14 residues. The CDR3 nucleotides are TGCAGCGCCTCTGGCGGGGACCTCCCCTACGAGCAGTACTTC. Its protein product is CSASGGDLPYEQYF.

This chain connects TRBV7-9 to TRBJ2-5, with no clear D. V shed 4 bases and J shed 5 bases, with 14 bases lying between them. Looked up from germline, CDR1 is SEHNR and CDR2 is FQNEAQ (reference sequence). This CDR3 has 14 amino acids. This chain's CDR3 is CASSSPPQSETQYF. The CDR3 DNA sequence: TGTGCCAGCAGCTCCCCACCTCAATCGGAGACCCAGTACTTC. Variable domain in full (rest from reference TRBV7-9 and TRBJ2-5): DTGVSQNPRHKITKRGQNVTFRCDPISEHNRLYWYRQTLGQGPEFLTYFQNEAQLEKSRLLSDRFSAERPKGSFSTLEIQRTEQGDSAMYLCASSSPPQSETQYFGPGTRLLVL.

The V gene is TRBV4-1, the J gene TRBJ2-7, with TRBD2 matching 7 bases. CDR1 MGHRA and CDR2 YSYEKL come from the germline V gene. The V and J ends lost 0 bases and 0 bases, in that order; junction bases with no gene match: 11. The CDR3 is made up of 18 amino acids. CDR3 sequence (DNA): TGCGCCAGCAGCCAAGATGTGGGGGGGGACCTGTTCTCCTACGAGCAGTACTTC. Amino acids: CASSQDVGGDLFSYEQYF.

This clone was seen a handful of times. Other DNA sequences from this sample encode an identical CDR3 as well. The V call is TRBV14, the J call TRBJ2-7, with D unclear. V lost 1 base and J 3 bases, leaving 4 bases between the germline ends. Germline CDR1 reads SGHDN; CDR2 reads FVKESK. This CDR3 has 12 amino acids. CDR3 sequence: CASSQGGYEQYF. The CDR3 region has the DNA TGTGCCAGCAGCCAAGGAGGCTACGAGCAGTACTTC.

The CDR3 region has the DNA TGTGCCACCGACCCTGCTAGCGGGGGGACCTACGAGCAGTACTTC. It is translated as CATDPASGGTYEQYF. The chain uses TRBV10-3 and TRBJ2-7; 11 positions agree with TRBD2. This CDR3 comprises 15 residues. Germline CDR1 and CDR2: ENHRY and SYGVKD. J gave up 2 bases and V 10 bases, and 10 bases lay outside the gene matches.

This chain links TRBV4-1 with TRBJ2-2, with TRBD1 matching over 9 bases. This CDR3 spans 15 amino acids. CDR1 and CDR2 from the germline V gene are MGHRA and YSYEKL. V was clipped by 3 bases and J by 7 bases; unmatched bases: 6. The CDR3 coding sequence is TGCGCCAGCAGCCATGGACAGGGGTTAATCGGGGAGCTGTTTTTT. Translation: CASSHGQGLIGELFF.

This clone was seen at least ten times. This rearrangement joins TRBV10-3 to TRBJ1-2, with a tentative D call TRBD1 (6 bases). V shed 2 bases and J shed 8 bases, with 12 bases lying between them. The CDR3 length is 13 residues. Germline CDR1 is ENHRY and CDR2 is SYGVKD. Here the CDR3 DNA reads TGTGCCATCAGTGAGGAGGACAGTGGCGGCTACACCTTC. Protein product: CAISEEDSGGYTF.

The rearrangement joins TRBV5-5 to TRBJ1-1, with D uncertain. Germline V lookup: CDR1 SGHKS, CDR2 YYEKEE (reference sequence). The CDR3 spans 12 residues. Trimming shortened V by 2 bases and J by 3 bases, and 5 bases separated the two germline ends. The DNA for the CDR3 is TGTGCCAGCAGCTTCGGAGACACTGAAGCTTTCTTT. It codes for CASSFGDTEAFF. The complete variable domain, with remaining parts taken from reference TRBV5-5 and TRBJ1-1, reads DAGVTQSPTHLIKTRGQQVTLRCSPISGHKSVSWYQQVLGQGPQFIFQYYEKEERGRGNFPDRFSARQFPNYSSELNVNALLLGDSALYLCASSFGDTEAFFGQGTRLTVV.

DNA of the CDR3: TGTGCCAGCAGCTTAGGGGTCTACGAGCAGTACTTC. It is translated as CASSLGVYEQYF. V usage is TRBV7-2 and J usage is TRBJ2-7; D call uncertain. Trimming pared 1 base from V and 3 bases from J, leaving 4 bases between. Germline V lookup: CDR1 SGHTA, CDR2 FQGNSA. The length of the CDR3 is 12 residues.

The chain is built from TRBV5-6 and TRBJ2-2; D unclear. The CDR3 length is 14 residues. CDR1 is SGHDT, CDR2 YYEEEE, per germline. Trimming shortened V by 4 bases and J by 4 bases, and 11 bases separated the two germline ends. The CDR3 here is CASSGLTFTGELFF. CDR3 in DNA: TGTGCCAGCAGCGGCCTGACATTCACCGGGGAGCTGTTTTTT.

This sequence joins TRBV5-1 and TRBJ1-2, with no clear D. This CDR3 is 13 amino acids long. V was pared by 2 bases and J by 3 bases, with 8 bases between. Germline CDR1 is SGHRS and CDR2 is YFSETQ. CDR3 coding DNA: TGCGCCAGCAGCTTCCCGGCCGACTATGGCTACACCTTC. Its translation is CASSFPADYGYTF.

This chain uses TRBV7-3 with TRBJ1-1; perhaps TRBD1 as D (6 bases). Germline lookup yields CDR1 SGHTA and CDR2 FQGTGA. CDR3 length: 14 residues. V gave up 5 bases and J gave up 1 base, with 11 bases separating them. The CDR3 nucleotides read TGTGCCAGCAGCCCGCAGGGGTCGAACACTGAAGCTTTCTTT. The encoded protein is CASSPQGSNTEAFF.

The genes are TRBV30 and TRBJ1-1; the D is unclear. V lost 0 bases, J lost 0 bases, and 11 bases lay in between. Germline CDR1 GTSNPN, CDR2 SVGIG (reference sequence). This CDR3 has 15 amino acids. This CDR3 reads CAWSVDWAVNTEAFF. CDR3 DNA sequence: TGTGCCTGGAGTGTAGATTGGGCCGTGAACACTGAAGCTTTCTTT.

The rearrangement uses TRBV23-1 and TRBJ2-7, with D uncertain. TRBV23-1 is sorted into the ORF group, with uncertain function. This CDR3 spans 16 amino acids. The V end was cut by 0 bases, the J end by 7 bases, with 19 bases between. The CDR3 reads CASSQSPSYPWGEQYF. CDR3 sequence (DNA): TGCGCCAGCAGTCAATCTCCGAGTTACCCCTGGGGTGAGCAGTACTTC.